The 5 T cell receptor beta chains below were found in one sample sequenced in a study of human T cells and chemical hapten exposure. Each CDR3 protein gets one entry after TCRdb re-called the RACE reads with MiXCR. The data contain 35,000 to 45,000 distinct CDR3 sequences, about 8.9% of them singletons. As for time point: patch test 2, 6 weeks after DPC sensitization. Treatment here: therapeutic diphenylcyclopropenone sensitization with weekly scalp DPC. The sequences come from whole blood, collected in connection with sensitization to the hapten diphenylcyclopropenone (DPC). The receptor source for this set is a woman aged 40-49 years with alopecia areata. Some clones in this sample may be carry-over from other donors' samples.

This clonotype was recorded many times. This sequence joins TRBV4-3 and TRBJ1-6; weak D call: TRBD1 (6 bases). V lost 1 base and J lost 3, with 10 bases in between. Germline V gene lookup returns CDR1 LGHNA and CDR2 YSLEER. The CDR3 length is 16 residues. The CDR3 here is CASSQGQASYNSPLHF. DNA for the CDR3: TGCGCCAGCAGCCAAGGACAGGCGAGCTATAATTCACCCCTCCACTTT.

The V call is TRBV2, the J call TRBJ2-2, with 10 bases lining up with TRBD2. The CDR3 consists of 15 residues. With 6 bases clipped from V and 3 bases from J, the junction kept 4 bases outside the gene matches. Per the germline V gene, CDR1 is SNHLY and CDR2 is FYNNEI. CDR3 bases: TGTGCCAGCAGGGCTAGCGGGGGTCACACCGGGGAGCTGTTTTTT. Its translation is CASRASGGHTGELFF.

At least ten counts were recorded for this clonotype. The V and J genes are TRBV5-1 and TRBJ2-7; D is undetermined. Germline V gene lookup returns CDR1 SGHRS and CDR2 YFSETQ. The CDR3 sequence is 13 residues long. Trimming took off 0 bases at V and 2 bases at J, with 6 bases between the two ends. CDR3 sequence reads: CASSLAPTYEQYF. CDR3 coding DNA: TGCGCCAGCAGCTTGGCCCCGACCTACGAGCAGTACTTC.

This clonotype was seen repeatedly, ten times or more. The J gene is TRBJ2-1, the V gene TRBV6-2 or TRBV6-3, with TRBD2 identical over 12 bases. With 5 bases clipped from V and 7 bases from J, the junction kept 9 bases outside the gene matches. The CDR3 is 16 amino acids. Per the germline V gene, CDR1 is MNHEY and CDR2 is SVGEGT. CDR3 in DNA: TGTGCCAGCAGTACAAGACTAGCGGGGGAGGGAAATGAGCAGTTCTTC. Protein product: CASSTRLAGEGNEQFF.

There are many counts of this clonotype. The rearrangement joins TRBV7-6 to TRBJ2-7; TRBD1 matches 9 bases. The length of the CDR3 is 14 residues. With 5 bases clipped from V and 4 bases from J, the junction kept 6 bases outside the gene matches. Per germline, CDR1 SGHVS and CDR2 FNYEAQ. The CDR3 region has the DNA TGTGCCAGCAGCGGGACAGGGCCTGCATACGAGCAGTACTTC. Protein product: CASSGTGPAYEQYF.